The sequence of this T cell receptor (beta chain) was determined in a study of T cell responses to AZD1222 COVID-19 vaccine. Study details: Second doses that came at about 4 or about 12 weeks were put together. Study-level findings and limits: The donor cohort was predominantly white British with a female majority, and clonal diversity may have been underestimated. Close to half of spike-specific TCRs reportedly recognize unmutated variant regions.

The assay was immunoSEQ multiplex PCR, and TCRdb's table has in-frame clones only and misses some. Of around 150,000 clones listed, 90% to 95% are singletons. V was clipped by 0 bases and J by 6 bases, with 7 bases between them. Looked up from germline, CDR1 is SGHRS and CDR2 is YFSETQ. This CDR3 has 14 residues. On this clone itself: What it recognizes is unknown.

The genes are TRBV5-1 and TRBJ1-6, with D unresolved. The sequence derives from an adult in good health. Sequencing used peripheral blood, obtained on day 0 of AZD1222 vaccination. CDR3 loop: CASSLERFNSPLHF. As DNA, the CDR3 is TGCGCCAGCAGCTTGGAGCGGTTTAATTCACCCCTCCACTTT.